This T cell receptor (beta chain) was observed in a study of blood T cell repertoires in COVID-19. At the level of the study: The cDNA or gDNA used as material had been derived from T cells, B-cell-depleted T cells, or PBMCs.

The ends lost 5 bases at V and 8 bases at J; junction bases unmatched: 6. This CDR3 spans 13 amino acids. Sequencing was performed with immunoSEQ multiplex PCR; in TCRdb, only in-frame clones are kept and a portion is missing. The sample shows about 190,000 clones, just under 90% of them seen only once. The receptor was derived from a woman between 65 and 79 years old with COVID-19, enrolled during active disease. The specimen was peripheral blood. V and J are TRBV12-3 or TRBV12-4 and TRBJ1-2, with 9 bases lining up with TRBD1. In nucleotides, the CDR3 is TGTGCCAGCAGTCCTACAGGGGGCGCGGGCTACACCTTC. Residues: CASSPTGGAGYTF.